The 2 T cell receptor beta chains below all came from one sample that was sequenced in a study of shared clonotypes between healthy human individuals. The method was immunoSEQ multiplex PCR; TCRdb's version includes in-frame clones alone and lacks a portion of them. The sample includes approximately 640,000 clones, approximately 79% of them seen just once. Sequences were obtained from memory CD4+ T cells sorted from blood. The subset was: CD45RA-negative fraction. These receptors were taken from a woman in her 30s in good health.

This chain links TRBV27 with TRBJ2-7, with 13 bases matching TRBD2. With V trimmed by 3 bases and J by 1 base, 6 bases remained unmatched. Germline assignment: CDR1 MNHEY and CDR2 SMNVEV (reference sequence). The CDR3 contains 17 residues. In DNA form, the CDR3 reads TGTGCCAGCAGTTTGTCACTAGCGGGAGGGCGTTCCTACGAGCAGTACTTC. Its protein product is CASSLSLAGGRSYEQYF.

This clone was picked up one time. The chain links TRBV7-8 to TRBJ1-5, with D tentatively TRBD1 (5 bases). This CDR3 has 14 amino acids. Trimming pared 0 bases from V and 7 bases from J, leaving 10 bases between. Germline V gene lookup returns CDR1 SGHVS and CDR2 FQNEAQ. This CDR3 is CASSLAGTAQPQHF. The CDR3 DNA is TGTGCCAGCAGCTTAGCCGGGACCGCCCAGCCCCAGCATTTT.